The present T cell receptor (beta chain) was sequenced within a study of CD8 T cells in ankylosing spondylitis. The study, taken as a whole, reports: From matched ankylosing spondylitis synovial fluid, disease-linked clones were reportedly recovered at significantly enriched levels. The study identified a TCR beta motif of under ten highly homologous variants that appeared characteristic of ankylosing spondylitis blood.

In the case of this clonotype: What it binds is not known. This may come from a read error, since a much larger clone is one base off.

Construction of TCR beta libraries was performed using quantitative 5'-RACE with molecular barcodes. TCRdb itself ran the 5' RACE reads through MiXCR, one entry per CDR3 protein. Seen here are 350,000 or so distinct CDR3 sequences, roughly 8% observed once, and the top ten hold roughly 15%. CDR3 size: 18 residues. Germline lookup yields CDR1 MDHEN and CDR2 SYDVKM. This chain connects TRBV28 to TRBJ2-5; 9 bases map to TRBD1. Sequencing input: blood, either unsorted or a sorted T cell fraction (not recorded which). This sequence was found in a male donor with ankylosing spondylitis. CDR3 loop: CASSSLHSPGQGEEAQYF. CDR3 DNA sequence: TGTGCCAGCAGCAGTCTCCATTCACCGGGACAGGGAGAAGAGGCCCAGTACTTC.